This T cell receptor (beta chain) derives from a study of T cells in tuberculosis. Germline V lookup: CDR1 SGHTA, CDR2 FQGNSA. The CDR3 is made up of 15 amino acids. V was shortened by 5 bases and J by 2 bases, with 16 bases between the two germline ends. Study-wide findings and caveats: Shorter CDR3-alpha in active tuberculosis partly drove smaller distances.

Only in-frame clones appear in the TCRdb table, and some are missing; sequencing was by immunoSEQ multiplex PCR. This sample yields some 29,000 clones, of which around 89% are seen a single time; roughly 6.2% belongs to the top ten. Points on this clone: Antigen specificity is unknown.

Specimen: PBMCs. The chain is built from TRBV7-2 and TRBJ2-7; a possible D gene is TRBD1 (6 bases). This receptor was obtained from a donor aged 10 to 29 with latent tuberculosis or without tuberculosis infection. CDR3 DNA: TGTGCCAGCAGCAAAAGACCTCGACAGGCCTACGAGCAGTACTTC. It yields the protein CASSKRPRQAYEQYF.